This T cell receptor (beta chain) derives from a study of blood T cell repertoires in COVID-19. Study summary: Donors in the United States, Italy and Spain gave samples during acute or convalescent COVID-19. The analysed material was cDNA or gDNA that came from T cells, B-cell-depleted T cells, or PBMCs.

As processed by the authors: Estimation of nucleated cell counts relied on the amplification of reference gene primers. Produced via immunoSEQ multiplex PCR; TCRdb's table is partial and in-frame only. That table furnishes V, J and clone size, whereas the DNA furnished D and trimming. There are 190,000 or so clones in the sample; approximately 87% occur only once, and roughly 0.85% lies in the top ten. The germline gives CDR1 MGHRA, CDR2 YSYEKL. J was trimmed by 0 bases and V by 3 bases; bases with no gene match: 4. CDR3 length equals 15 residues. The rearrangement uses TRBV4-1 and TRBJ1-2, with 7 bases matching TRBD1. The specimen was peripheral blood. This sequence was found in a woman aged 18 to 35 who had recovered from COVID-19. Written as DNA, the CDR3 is TGCGCCAGCAGCCATAGGGACAGCCCTAACTATGGCTACACCTTC. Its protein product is CASSHRDSPNYGYTF.